This T cell receptor beta chain stems from a study of cytomegalovirus exposure and HLA in healthy donors. On the study more broadly: Caucasian-associated ancestry cluster membership applied to under 85% of several hundred genotyped donors. The study's findings and limits: A later analysis found most CMV-associated TCR beta chains apparently HLA-restricted.

V was clipped by 3 bases and J by 5 bases; unmatched bases: 3. The CDR3 sequence is 13 residues long. Germline V gives CDR1 MGHDK, CDR2 SYGVNS. With regard to this clone: Antigen specificity is unknown.

PCR employed 60 Vbeta and 13 Jbeta primers. Only in-frame clones appear in the TCRdb table, and some are missing; sequencing was by immunoSEQ multiplex PCR. The sample shows 150,000 to 200,000 clones, roughly 74% of them seen only once. This receptor was identified in a woman younger than 45 in good health and CMV-seropositive. Sequencing was done on a sample of PBMCs. The chain links TRBV25-1 to TRBJ2-7; 8 nucleotides align to TRBD2. The CDR3 bases are TGTGCCAGCAGTGACGGGGGGGGGCACGAGCAGTACTTC. This encodes CASSDGGGHEQYF.